The source of this T cell receptor beta chain is a study of cytomegalovirus exposure and HLA in healthy donors. Study-wide points: Testing in vitro showed a few CMV-associated chains specific for CMV antigens.

The assay was immunoSEQ multiplex PCR, and TCRdb's table has in-frame clones only and misses some. The sample lists 150,000 to 200,000 clones, approximately 86% seen once, with approximately 2.5% in the top ten. As to this clone: What it binds is not known.

CDR1 LGHNA and CDR2 YNFKEQ come from the germline V gene. The CDR3 extends over 13 amino acids. The V end lost 2 bases, the J end lost 4 bases, and 8 bases lay between the germline ends. This TCR was sampled from a man between 18 and 35 years old in good health and CMV-seropositive. The chain is built from TRBV4-2 and TRBJ1-1; TRBD1 might be the D (6 bases). Material: PBMCs. CDR3 DNA sequence: TGTGCCAGCAGCCAAATCAGGGGCACTGAAGCTTTCTTT. Residues: CASSQIRGTEAFF.